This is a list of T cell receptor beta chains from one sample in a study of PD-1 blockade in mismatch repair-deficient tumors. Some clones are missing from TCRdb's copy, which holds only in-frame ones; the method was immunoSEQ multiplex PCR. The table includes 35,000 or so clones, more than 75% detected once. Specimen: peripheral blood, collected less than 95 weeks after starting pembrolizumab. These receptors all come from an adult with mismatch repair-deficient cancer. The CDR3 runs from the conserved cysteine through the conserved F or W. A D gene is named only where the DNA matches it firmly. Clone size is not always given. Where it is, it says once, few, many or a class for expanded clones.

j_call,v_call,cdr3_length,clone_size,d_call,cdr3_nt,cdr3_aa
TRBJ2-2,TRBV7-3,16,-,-,TGTGCCAGCAGCCCCCGTGGGGGAGTTGGGACCGGGGAGCTGTTTTTT,CASSPRGGVGTGELFF
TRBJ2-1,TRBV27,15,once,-,TGTGCCAGCAGTTTAGGGAGAGACCCCTACAATGAGCAGTTCTTC,CASSLGRDPYNEQFF
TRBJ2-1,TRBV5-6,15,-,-,TGTGCCAGCAGCCGACCGGGGAGTTCCTACAATGAGCAGTTCTTC,CASSRPGSSYNEQFF
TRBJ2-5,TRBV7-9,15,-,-,TGTGCCAGCAGCTTAAAATGGGCAGGCTTAGAGACCCAGTACTTC,CASSLKWAGLETQYF
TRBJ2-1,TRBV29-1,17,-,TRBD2,TGCAGCGTTGAAGGACTAGCGGAAGAGATGAGCTACAATGAGCAGTTCTTC,CSVEGLAEEMSYNEQFF
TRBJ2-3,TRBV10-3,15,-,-,TGTGCCATCAGTGAGTGGGGAAAGGGGACAGATACGCAGTATTTT,CAISEWGKGTDTQYF
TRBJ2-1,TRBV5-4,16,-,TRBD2,TGTGCCAGCAGCTTGGAACTAGCGGGACCTTACAATGAGCAGTTCTTC,CASSLELAGPYNEQFF
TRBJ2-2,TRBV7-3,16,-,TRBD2,TGTGCCAGCAGAATAATAGCGGGAGGGAGTACCGGGGAGCTGTTTTTT,CASRIIAGGSTGELFF
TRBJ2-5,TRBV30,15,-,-,TGTGCCTGGAGTGTAGACAGAAGCCAGGGGGGGACCCAGTACTTC,CAWSVDRSQGGTQYF
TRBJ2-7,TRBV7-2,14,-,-,TGTGCCAGCAGCCAACGCGGACTGTCCTACGAGCAGTACTTC,CASSQRGLSYEQYF
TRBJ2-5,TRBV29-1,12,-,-,TGCAGCGTTGAATTCTGGGGGGAGACCCAGTACTTC,CSVEFWGETQYF
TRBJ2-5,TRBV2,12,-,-,TGTGCCAGCAGGGAATTTCCTGAGACCCAGTACTTC,CASREFPETQYF
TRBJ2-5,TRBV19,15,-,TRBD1,TGTGCCAGTAGTATAGACCGGGACAGATGGGAGACCCAGTACTTC,CASSIDRDRWETQYF
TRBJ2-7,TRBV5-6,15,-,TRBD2,TGTGCCAGCAGCTTACCAGCGGGGAGCTCCTACGAGCAGTACTTC,CASSLPAGSSYEQYF
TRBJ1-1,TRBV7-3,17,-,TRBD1,TGTGCCAGCAGCGGGCCCGGGACAGGGGATAGTAGGACTGAAGCTTTCTTT,CASSGPGTGDSRTEAFF
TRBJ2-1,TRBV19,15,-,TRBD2,TGTGCCAGTAGTATAAGGAAAGCGGGAGAGGGTGAGCAGTTCTTC,CASSIRKAGEGEQFF
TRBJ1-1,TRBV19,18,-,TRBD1,TGTGCCAGTAGTCCTGGGACAGGGGTCGGGGGAATGAACACTGAAGCTTTCTTT,CASSPGTGVGGMNTEAFF
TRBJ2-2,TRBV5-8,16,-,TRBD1,TGTGCCAGCAGTTTCACAGGGGGCGCAAGGACCGGGGAGCTGTTTTTT,CASSFTGGARTGELFF
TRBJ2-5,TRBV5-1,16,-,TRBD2,TGCGCCAGCACCAGGACAGCGGGAGTACCCCAAGAGACCCAGTACTTC,CASTRTAGVPQETQYF
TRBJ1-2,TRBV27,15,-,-,TGTGCCAGCAGTTTATATCGGGGGACCAACTATGGCTACACCTTC,CASSLYRGTNYGYTF
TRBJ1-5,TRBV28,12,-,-,TGTGCCAGCAGTCAAAGCAATCAGCCCCAGCATTTT,CASSQSNQPQHF
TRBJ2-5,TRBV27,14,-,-,TGTGCCAGCAGTTTTGGGGTATCGGGGGAGACCCAGTACTTC,CASSFGVSGETQYF
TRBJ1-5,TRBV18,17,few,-,TGTGCCAGCTCACCATATAGCGGGGAAGGGGGCAATCAGCCCCAGCATTTT,CASSPYSGEGGNQPQHF
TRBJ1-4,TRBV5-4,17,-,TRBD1,TGTGCCAGCAGCACCGACCGGGACAGGGGGCGCGGTGAAAAACTGTTTTTT,CASSTDRDRGRGEKLFF
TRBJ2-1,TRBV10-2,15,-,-,TGCGCCAGCAGTGAGAAGGACTGGCTAAATGGTGAGCAGTTCTTC,CASSEKDWLNGEQFF
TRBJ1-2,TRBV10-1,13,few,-,TGCGCCAGCAGTGAGTCGCGACAACGCGGCTACACCTTC,CASSESRQRGYTF
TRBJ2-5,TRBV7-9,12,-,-,TGTGCCAGCAGAGGGCTATTAGAGACCCAGTACTTC,CASRGLLETQYF
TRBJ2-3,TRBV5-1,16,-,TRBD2,TGCGCCAGCAGCTTGGGGGCAGCGGGAGCCACAGATACGCAGTATTTT,CASSLGAAGATDTQYF
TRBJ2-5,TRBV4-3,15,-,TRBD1,TGCGCCAGCAGCCAAGATGACAGGGGGGGAGAGACCCAGTACTTC,CASSQDDRGGETQYF
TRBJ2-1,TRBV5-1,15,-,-,TGCGCCAGCAGCTTGGGGTGGGACTTCTACAATGAGCAGTTCTTC,CASSLGWDFYNEQFF
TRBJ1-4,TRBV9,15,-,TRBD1,TGTGCCAGCACCCTACAGGGGGCACCTAATGAAAAACTGTTTTTT,CASTLQGAPNEKLFF
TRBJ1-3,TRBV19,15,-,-,TGTGCCAGTAGGGTACGTGATAGCTCTGGAAACACCATATATTTT,CASRVRDSSGNTIYF
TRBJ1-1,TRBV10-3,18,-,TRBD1,TGTGCCATCAGGGCCGGGACAGGGGCGACCAATGGGGGGTCAGAAGCTTTCTTT,CAIRAGTGATNGGSEAFF
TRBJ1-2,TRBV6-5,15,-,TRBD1,TGTGCCAGCAGTTTTACAGGGGCGACGAACTATGGCTACACCTTC,CASSFTGATNYGYTF
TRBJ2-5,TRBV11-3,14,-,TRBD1,TGTGCCAGCCGGCCCGGACAGGGGGTTGAGACCCAGTACTTC,CASRPGQGVETQYF
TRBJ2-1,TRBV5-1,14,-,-,TGCGCCAGCAGCGAACTGAACCGGGACCCAGAGCAGTTCTTC,CASSELNRDPEQFF
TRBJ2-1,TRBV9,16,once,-,TGTGCCAGCAGCGGCTACGGGGGCGGGAGATACAATGAGCAGTTCTTC,CASSGYGGGRYNEQFF
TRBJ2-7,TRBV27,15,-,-,TGTGCCAGCAGTTTATCCCTGACAGTAACCTACGAGCAGTACTTC,CASSLSLTVTYEQYF
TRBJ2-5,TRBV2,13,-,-,TGTGCCAGCAGTCAATCGACAGTTGAGACCCAGTACTTC,CASSQSTVETQYF
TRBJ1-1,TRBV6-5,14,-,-,TGTGCCAGCGGGCAGGGAAGAATGAACACTGAAGCTTTCTTT,CASGQGRMNTEAFF
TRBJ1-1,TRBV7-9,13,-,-,TGTGCCAGCAGCTGGACAATGAACACTGAAGCTTTCTTT,CASSWTMNTEAFF
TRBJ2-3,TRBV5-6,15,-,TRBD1,TGTGCCAGCAGCTGGGGGACAGGGAGCACAGATACGCAGTATTTT,CASSWGTGSTDTQYF
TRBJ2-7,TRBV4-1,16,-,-,TGCGCCAGCAGCCAAGAACCCGACAGTTCCTCCTACGAGCAGTACTTC,CASSQEPDSSSYEQYF
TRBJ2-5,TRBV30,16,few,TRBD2,TGTGCCTGGAGTGTAGGAGTTAGCGGGAGAGGGGAGACCCAGTACTTC,CAWSVGVSGRGETQYF
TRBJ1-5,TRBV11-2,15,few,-,TGTGCCAGCAGCATAGACGGTTCCCCCAATCAGCCCCAGCATTTT,CASSIDGSPNQPQHF